The 24 T cell receptor beta chains below come from one sample, sequenced in a study of CD8 T cells in Susac syndrome. Reverse transcription of roughly 0.45 to 1 ug RNA used random hexamers. TCRdb reanalysed the immunoSEQ multiplex PCR reads using MiXCR and keeps one entry per CDR3 protein. The sample yields 100,000 to 150,000 distinct CDR3 sequences, over 90% seen once. What was sequenced was CD4+ T cells from PBMCs. The origin of the receptors is a human donor in good health.

This chain uses TRBV23-1 with TRBJ2-7; D is unclear. TRBV23-1 is noted as an ORF with a role that remains uncertain. CDR3 size: 10 residues. Trimming removed 6 bases from V and 4 bases from J, with 4 bases in between. CDR3 bases: TGCGCCAGCAGGAAGTACGAGCAGTACTTC. Translating it yields CASRKYEQYF.

This clonotype was seen just once. The rearrangement links TRBV7-2 to TRBJ1-5; perhaps TRBD1 as D (5 bases). The CDR3 spans 11 residues. Germline lookup yields CDR1 SGHTA and CDR2 FQGNSA. The germline V and J ends were trimmed by 4 bases and 9 bases, with 7 bases remaining between them. The CDR3 reads CASSSGGPQHF. CDR3 coding DNA: TGTGCCAGCAGCTCGGGGGGGCCCCAGCATTTT.

The chain's CDR3 is CSVGHIQETQYF. In nucleotides, the CDR3 is TGCAGCGTTGGACACATACAAGAGACCCAGTACTTC. The chain uses TRBV29-1 and TRBJ2-5; D ambiguous. CDR3 length equals 12 residues. Germline loops: CDR1 SQVTM, CDR2 ANQGSEA. The V and J ends lost 4 bases and 2 bases respectively, with 8 bases between them.

This clonotype was recorded only once. Here the CDR3 reads CASGLQGEGTGELFF. CDR3 in DNA: TGTGCTAGTGGTTTGCAGGGCGAGGGCACCGGGGAGCTGTTTTTT. V gene TRBV12-5 combines with J gene TRBJ2-2; either TRBD1 or TRBD2 may supply D (5 bases each). V gave up 2 bases and J gave up 4 bases, with 11 bases separating them. This CDR3 comprises 15 residues. Germline CDR1 reads LGHNT; CDR2 reads FRNRAP.

The chain links TRBV20-1 to TRBJ2-5; 14 nucleotides line up with TRBD2. This CDR3 region has 15 residues. Losses at the gene ends were 6 bases for V and 6 bases for J; bases not matched to a gene: 9. Germline loops: CDR1 DFQATT, CDR2 SNEGSKA (reference sequence). CDR3 amino acids: CSARDGTSGRKTQYF. Here the CDR3 DNA reads TGCAGTGCGCGGGACGGGACTAGCGGGAGAAAGACCCAGTACTTC.

This chain connects TRBV7-2 to TRBJ1-5; D gene unclear. The CDR3 is 13 amino acids. Germline CDR1 reads SGHTA; CDR2 reads FQGNSA. Trimming cost V 4 bases and J 3 bases, with 7 bases left between them. CDR3 protein: CASSSELNQPQHF. The CDR3, as DNA: TGTGCCAGCAGCTCCGAGCTCAATCAGCCCCAGCATTTT.

The chain links TRBV7-2 to TRBJ2-4; 7 bases map to TRBD1. Germline CDR1 is SGHTA and CDR2 is FQGNSA. Trimming cost V 6 bases and J 9 bases; bases outside gene matches: 17. The CDR3 runs to 16 residues. The CDR3 DNA reads TGTGCCAGCAGAGATAATAGGGGACAGTCTTTAGGCATTCAGTACTTC. Its translation: CASRDNRGQSLGIQYF.

This clonotype was observed a single time. V is TRBV28 and J is TRBJ2-1; weak D call: TRBD1 (5 bases). The V end lost 7 bases, the J end lost 5 bases, and 12 bases lay between the germline ends. Germline V CDR1 and CDR2: MDHEN, SYDVKM. The CDR3 sequence is 13 residues long. The CDR3 region has the DNA TGTGCCAGCAACCCAGGGATTAACAATGAGCAGTTCTTC. This codes for CASNPGINNEQFF.

The rearrangement joins TRBV20-1 to TRBJ1-1, with D uncertain. The germline gives CDR1 DFQATT, CDR2 SNEGSKA (reference sequence). The CDR3 contains 13 residues. V was shortened by 3 bases and J by 2 bases, with 10 bases between the two germline ends. CDR3 protein: CSARIGANTEAFF. In DNA form, the CDR3 reads TGCAGTGCTAGGATCGGCGCCAACACTGAAGCTTTCTTT.

The V gene is TRBV7-2, the J gene TRBJ2-2; no clear D gene. The germline CDR1 and CDR2 sequences are SGHTA and FQGNSA. CDR3 length equals 16 residues. V shed 1 base and J shed 4 bases, with 13 bases lying between them. The chain's CDR3 is CASSLEAASVTGELFF. The CDR3 nucleotides are TGTGCCAGCAGCTTAGAAGCAGCTTCGGTCACCGGGGAGCTGTTTTTT.

The chain recombines TRBV7-9 with TRBJ1-2; 8 nucleotides align to TRBD1. Germline V CDR1 and CDR2: SEHNR, FQNEAQ (reference sequence). The CDR3 totals 15 residues. Losses at the gene ends were 5 bases for V and 2 bases for J; bases not matched to a gene: 7. The CDR3 DNA reads as TGTGCCAGCAGCGATACAGGGGGACCGAACTATGGCTACACCTTC. Its protein product is CASSDTGGPNYGYTF.

V and J are TRBV29-1 and TRBJ2-5, with D perhaps matching TRBD1 or TRBD2 (5 bases each). The V gene's germline CDR1 is SQVTM and CDR2 ANQGSEA. The CDR3 has 15 amino acids. Trimming cost V 7 bases and J 1 base, with 19 bases left between them. The CDR3 nucleotides read TGCAGCGCTAGCTACGGGACCGACCCCCAAGAGACCCAGTACTTC. Protein sequence: CSASYGTDPQETQYF.

This CDR3 reads CSASRGGGYGYTF. DNA for the CDR3: TGCAGTGCTAGCAGGGGGGGTGGCTATGGCTACACCTTC. The gene calls are TRBV20-1 and TRBJ1-2, with 7 bases aligning to TRBD1. Looked up from germline, CDR1 is DFQATT and CDR2 is SNEGSKA (reference sequence). CDR3 length: 13 amino acids. Trimming took 3 bases from V and 4 from J; bases not matched to a gene: 5.

The chain combines TRBV20-1 with TRBJ2-1; 10 positions agree with TRBD2. J lost 8 bases, V lost 4 bases, and 8 bases had no gene match. CDR1 and CDR2 (germline): DFQATT, SNEGSKA (reference sequence). The CDR3 sequence is 14 residues long. As DNA, the CDR3 is TGCAGTGCTAAGCATGCTAGCGGGAGACATGAGCAGTTCTTC. It yields the protein CSAKHASGRHEQFF.

The rearrangement uses TRBV3-1 and TRBJ1-1; D gene uncertain. The germline gives CDR1 LGHDT, CDR2 YNNKEL (reference sequence). V lost 5 bases and J 7 bases, leaving 14 bases between the germline ends. The CDR3 consists of 13 residues. CDR3: CASSLVQRGEAFF. The CDR3 region has the DNA TGTGCCAGCAGCTTGGTCCAACGAGGTGAAGCTTTCTTT.

V and J are TRBV21-1 and TRBJ2-7; the table's D call, TRBD1, was not checked against the DNA. TRBV21-1 is assigned pseudogene status. This CDR3 has 13 amino acids. CDR3 sequence (DNA): TGTGCCAGCAGCAAGTGGGCGTTTTACGAGCAGTACTTC. Translated: CASSKWAFYEQYF.

This sequence joins TRBV5-6 and TRBJ2-7, with 9 bases that match TRBD2. This CDR3 has 14 amino acids. CDR1 is SGHDT, CDR2 YYEEEE, per germline. V lost 4 bases, J lost 1 base, and 3 bases stayed unmatched. The CDR3 protein is CASSKGLASYEQYF. DNA for the CDR3: TGTGCCAGCAGCAAGGGACTAGCTTCCTACGAGCAGTACTTC.

This chain connects TRBV7-2 to TRBJ1-2; no definite D call. The CDR3 runs to 14 residues. Germline CDR1 is SGHTA and CDR2 is FQGNSA. V was shortened by 0 bases and J by 8 bases, with 13 bases between the two germline ends. CDR3 nucleotide sequence: TGTGCCAGCAGCTTAGCGTTCGGGGAGTGGGGCTACACCTTC. It translates to CASSLAFGEWGYTF.

The chain has TRBV3-1 and TRBJ2-7; TRBD1 or TRBD2 may be the D gene (6 bases each). Trimming cost V 1 base and J 6 bases, with 13 bases left between them. CDR1 LGHDT and CDR2 YNNKEL come from the germline V gene (reference sequence). The CDR3 length is 14 residues. Here the CDR3 reads CASSQVPGAGEQYF. The CDR3 DNA sequence: TGTGCCAGCAGCCAAGTTCCGGGGGCAGGCGAGCAGTACTTC.

This chain joins TRBV23-1 and TRBJ2-5; D might be TRBD1 (6 bases). TRBV23-1 is an open reading frame whose function is uncertain. This CDR3 region has 16 residues. V was shortened by 6 bases and J by 5 bases, with 22 bases between the two germline ends. The CDR3 is CASSPVVQGLRETQYF. CDR3 nucleotides: TGCGCCAGCAGCCCAGTCGTTCAGGGGTTGAGGGAGACCCAGTACTTC.

V and J are TRBV19 and TRBJ1-5; no definite D call. Trimming pared 9 bases from V and 5 bases from J, leaving 17 bases between. CDR3 size: 14 residues. Germline V gives CDR1 LNHDA, CDR2 SQIVND (reference sequence). For the CDR3, the DNA is TGTGCCAGCCAAGCGGCAATTCAAGATCAGCCCCAGCATTTT. Translation gives CASQAAIQDQPQHF.

The chain has TRBV27 and TRBJ2-7; a possible D gene is TRBD2 (6 bases). The CDR3 covers 13 residues. Looked up from germline, CDR1 is MNHEY and CDR2 is SMNVEV (reference sequence). Trimming removed 6 bases from V and 4 bases from J, with 13 bases in between. DNA of the CDR3: TGTGCCAGCAGACCCCAGGAGGGGTACGAGCAGTACTTC. Residues: CASRPQEGYEQYF.

V and J are TRBV19 and TRBJ1-3; no definite D call. Germline assignment: CDR1 LNHDA and CDR2 SQIVND (reference sequence). With 6 bases removed from V and 0 bases from J, the gap between germline ends came to 6 bases. The CDR3 runs to 13 residues. CDR3 residues: CASRPSSGNTIYF. The CDR3 nucleotides are TGTGCCAGTAGACCGTCCTCTGGAAACACCATATATTTT. The entire variable domain, with the rest obtained from reference TRBV19 and TRBJ1-3, is as follows: DGGITQSPKYLFRKEGQNVTLSCEQNLNHDAMYWYRQDPGQGLRLIYYSQIVNDFQKGDIAEGYSVSREKKESFPLTVTSAQKNPTAFYLCASRPSSGNTIYFGEGSWLTVV.

This chain links TRBV29-1 with TRBJ2-7; TRBD1 matches at 7 bases. This CDR3 contains 14 residues. The V gene end was trimmed by 0 bases and the J gene end by 2 bases; junction bases not matched to a gene: 4. Germline CDR1 SQVTM, CDR2 ANQGSEA. The CDR3 DNA is TGCAGCGTTGAAGAAGTCAGGGGGACCTACGAGCAGTACTTC. Its protein product is CSVEEVRGTYEQYF.